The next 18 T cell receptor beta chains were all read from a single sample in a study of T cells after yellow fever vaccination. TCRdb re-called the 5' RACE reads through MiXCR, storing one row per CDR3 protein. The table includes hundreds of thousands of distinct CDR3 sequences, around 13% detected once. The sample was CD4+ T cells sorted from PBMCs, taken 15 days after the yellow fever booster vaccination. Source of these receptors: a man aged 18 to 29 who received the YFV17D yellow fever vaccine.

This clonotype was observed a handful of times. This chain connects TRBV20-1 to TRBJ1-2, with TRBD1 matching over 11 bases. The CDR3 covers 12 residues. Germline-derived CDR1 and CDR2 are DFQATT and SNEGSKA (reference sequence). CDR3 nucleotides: TGCAGCGCGGACAGGGGGCTACGTGGCTACACCTTC. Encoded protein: CSADRGLRGYTF.

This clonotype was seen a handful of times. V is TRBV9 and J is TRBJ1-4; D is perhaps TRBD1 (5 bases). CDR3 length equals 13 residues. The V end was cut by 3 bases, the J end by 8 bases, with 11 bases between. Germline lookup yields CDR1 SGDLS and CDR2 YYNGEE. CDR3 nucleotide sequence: TGTGCCAGCAGCGCCGGGACCCAGGAAAAACTGTTTTTT. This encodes CASSAGTQEKLFF.

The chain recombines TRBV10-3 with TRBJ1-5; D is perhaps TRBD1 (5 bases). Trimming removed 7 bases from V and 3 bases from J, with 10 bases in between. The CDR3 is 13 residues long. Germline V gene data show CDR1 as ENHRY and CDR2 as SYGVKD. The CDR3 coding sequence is TGTGCCATCAAAGGGGATCTCAATCAGCCCCAGCATTTT. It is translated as CAIKGDLNQPQHF.

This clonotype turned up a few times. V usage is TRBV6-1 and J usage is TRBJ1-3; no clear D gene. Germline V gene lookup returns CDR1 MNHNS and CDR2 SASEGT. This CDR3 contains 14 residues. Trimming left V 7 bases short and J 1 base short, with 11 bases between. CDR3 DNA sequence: TGTGCCAGCAAGCCGGGCGGGTCTGGAAACACCATATATTTT. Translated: CASKPGGSGNTIYF.

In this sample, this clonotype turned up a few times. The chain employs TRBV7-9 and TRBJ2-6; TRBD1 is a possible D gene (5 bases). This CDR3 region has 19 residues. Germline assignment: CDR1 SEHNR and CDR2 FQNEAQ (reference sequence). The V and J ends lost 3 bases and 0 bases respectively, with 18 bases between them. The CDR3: CASSFSGHLITSGANVLTF. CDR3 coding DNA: TGTGCCAGCAGCTTCAGTGGACACTTGATTACCTCTGGGGCCAACGTCCTGACTTTC.

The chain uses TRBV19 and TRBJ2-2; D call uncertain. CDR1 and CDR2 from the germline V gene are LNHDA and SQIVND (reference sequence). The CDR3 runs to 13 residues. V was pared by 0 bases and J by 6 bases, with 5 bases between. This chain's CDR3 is CASSIDIAGELFF. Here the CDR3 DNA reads TGTGCCAGTAGTATAGACATTGCCGGGGAGCTGTTTTTT.

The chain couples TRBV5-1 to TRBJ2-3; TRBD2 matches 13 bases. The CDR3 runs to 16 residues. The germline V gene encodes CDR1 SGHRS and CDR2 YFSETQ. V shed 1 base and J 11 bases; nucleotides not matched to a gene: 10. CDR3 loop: CASSLWTSGGPQGQYF. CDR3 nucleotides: TGCGCCAGCAGCTTGTGGACTAGCGGGGGACCCCAGGGGCAGTATTTT.

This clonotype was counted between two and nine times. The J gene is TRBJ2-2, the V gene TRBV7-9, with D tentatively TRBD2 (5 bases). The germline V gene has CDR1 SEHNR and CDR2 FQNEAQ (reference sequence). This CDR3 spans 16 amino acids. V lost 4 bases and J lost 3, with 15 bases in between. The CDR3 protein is CASSSGVRFHTGELFF. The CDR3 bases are TGTGCCAGCAGCTCCGGGGTACGGTTTCACACCGGGGAGCTGTTTTTT.

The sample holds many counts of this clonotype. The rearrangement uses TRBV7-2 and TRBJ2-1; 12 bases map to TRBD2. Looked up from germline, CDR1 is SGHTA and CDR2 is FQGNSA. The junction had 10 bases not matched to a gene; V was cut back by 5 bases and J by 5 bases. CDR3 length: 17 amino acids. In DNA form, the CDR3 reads TGTGCCAGCAGCCCCAGGCTCACTAGCGGGGGGAACAATGAGCAGTTCTTC. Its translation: CASSPRLTSGGNNEQFF.

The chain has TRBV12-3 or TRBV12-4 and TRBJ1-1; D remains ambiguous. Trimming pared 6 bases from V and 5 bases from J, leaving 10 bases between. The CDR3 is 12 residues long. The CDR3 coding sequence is TGTGCCAGCAGCCGACGTGTAACTGAAGCTTTCTTT. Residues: CASSRRVTEAFF.

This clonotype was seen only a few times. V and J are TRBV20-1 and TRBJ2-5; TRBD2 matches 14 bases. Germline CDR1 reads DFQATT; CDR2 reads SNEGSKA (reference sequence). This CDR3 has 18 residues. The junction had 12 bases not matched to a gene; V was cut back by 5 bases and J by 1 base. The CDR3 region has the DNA TGCAGTGCTTGGAGGACTAGCGGGGGGCCGAGGGCCCAAGAGACCCAGTACTTC. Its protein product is CSAWRTSGGPRAQETQYF.

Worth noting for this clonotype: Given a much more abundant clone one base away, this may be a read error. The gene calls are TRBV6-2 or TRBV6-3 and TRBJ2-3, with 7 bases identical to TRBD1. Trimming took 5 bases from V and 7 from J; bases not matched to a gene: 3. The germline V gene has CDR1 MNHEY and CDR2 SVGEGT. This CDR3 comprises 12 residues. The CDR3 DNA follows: TGTGCCAGCAGTGTAAGGGGGCATACGCAGTATTTT. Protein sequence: CASSVRGHTQYF.

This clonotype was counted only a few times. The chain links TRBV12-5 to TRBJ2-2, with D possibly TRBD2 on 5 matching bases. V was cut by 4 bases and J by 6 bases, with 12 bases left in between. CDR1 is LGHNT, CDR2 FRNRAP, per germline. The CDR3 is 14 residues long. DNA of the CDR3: TGTGCTAGTGGTTCGGACTCTTTCTCCGGGGAGCTGTTTTTT. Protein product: CASGSDSFSGELFF.

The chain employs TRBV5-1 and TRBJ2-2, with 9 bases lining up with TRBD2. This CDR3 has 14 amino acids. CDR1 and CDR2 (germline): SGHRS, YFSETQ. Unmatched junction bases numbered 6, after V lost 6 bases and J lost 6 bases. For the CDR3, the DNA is TGCGCCAGCATAAGCGGGGGGCCCCCCGGGGAGCTGTTTTTT. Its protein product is CASISGGPPGELFF.

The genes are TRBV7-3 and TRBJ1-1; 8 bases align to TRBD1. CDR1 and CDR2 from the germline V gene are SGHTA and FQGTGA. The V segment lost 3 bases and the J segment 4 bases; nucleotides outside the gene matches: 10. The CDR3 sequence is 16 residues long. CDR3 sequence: CASSFMGQGAPTEAFF. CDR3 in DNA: TGTGCCAGCAGCTTTATGGGGCAGGGGGCTCCCACTGAAGCTTTCTTT.

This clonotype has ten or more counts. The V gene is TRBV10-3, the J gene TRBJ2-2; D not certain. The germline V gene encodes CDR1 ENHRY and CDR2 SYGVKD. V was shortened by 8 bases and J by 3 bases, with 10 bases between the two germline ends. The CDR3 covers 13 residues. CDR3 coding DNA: TGTGCCATCGGGTCAGAGGACACCGGGGAGCTGTTTTTT. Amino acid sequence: CAIGSEDTGELFF.

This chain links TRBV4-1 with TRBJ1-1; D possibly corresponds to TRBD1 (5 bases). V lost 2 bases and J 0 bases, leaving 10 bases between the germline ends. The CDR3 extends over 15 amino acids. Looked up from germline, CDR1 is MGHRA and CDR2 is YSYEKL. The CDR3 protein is CASSQMGRLNTEAFF. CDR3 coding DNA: TGCGCCAGCAGCCAAATGGGACGGCTGAACACTGAAGCTTTCTTT.

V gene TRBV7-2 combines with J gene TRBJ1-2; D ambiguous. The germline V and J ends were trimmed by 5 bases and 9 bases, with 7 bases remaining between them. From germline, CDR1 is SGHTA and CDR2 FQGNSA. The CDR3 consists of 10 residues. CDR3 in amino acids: CASSRPRYTF. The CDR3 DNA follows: TGTGCCAGCAGCCGTCCTCGCTACACCTTC.